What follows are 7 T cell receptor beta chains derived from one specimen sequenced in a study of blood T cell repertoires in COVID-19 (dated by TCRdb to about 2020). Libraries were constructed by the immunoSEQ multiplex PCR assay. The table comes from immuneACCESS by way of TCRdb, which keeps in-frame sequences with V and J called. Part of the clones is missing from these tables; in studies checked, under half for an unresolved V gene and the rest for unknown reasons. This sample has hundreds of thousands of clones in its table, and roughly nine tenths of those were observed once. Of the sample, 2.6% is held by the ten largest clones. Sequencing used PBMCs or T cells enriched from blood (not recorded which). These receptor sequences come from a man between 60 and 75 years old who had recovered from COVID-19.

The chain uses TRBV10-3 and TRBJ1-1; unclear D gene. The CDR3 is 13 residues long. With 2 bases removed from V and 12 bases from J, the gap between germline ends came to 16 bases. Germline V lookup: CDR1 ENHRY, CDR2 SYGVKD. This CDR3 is CAISEAIPSGSFF. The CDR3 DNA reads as TGTGCCATCAGTGAGGCAATCCCCTCAGGATCTTTCTTT.

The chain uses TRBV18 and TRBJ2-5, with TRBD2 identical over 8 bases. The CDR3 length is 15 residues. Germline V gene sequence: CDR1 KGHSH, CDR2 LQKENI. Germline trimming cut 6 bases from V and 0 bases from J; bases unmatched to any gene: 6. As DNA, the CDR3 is TGTGCCAGCTCGCGGGAGGCACAGTACCAAGAGACCCAGTACTTC. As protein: CASSREAQYQETQYF.

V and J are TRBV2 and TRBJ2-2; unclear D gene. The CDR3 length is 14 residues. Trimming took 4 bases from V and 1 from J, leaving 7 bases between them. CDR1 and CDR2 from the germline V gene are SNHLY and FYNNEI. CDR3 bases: TGTGCCAGCAGTGGCCCAGGGAACACCGGGGAGCTGTTTTTT. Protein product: CASSGPGNTGELFF.

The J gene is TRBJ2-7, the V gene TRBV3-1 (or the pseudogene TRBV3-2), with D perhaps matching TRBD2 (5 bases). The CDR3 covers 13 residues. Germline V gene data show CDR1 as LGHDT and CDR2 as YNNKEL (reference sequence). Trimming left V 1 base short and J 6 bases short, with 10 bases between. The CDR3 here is CASSQGTFGEQYF. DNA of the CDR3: TGTGCCAGCAGCCAAGGGACTTTTGGCGAGCAGTACTTC.

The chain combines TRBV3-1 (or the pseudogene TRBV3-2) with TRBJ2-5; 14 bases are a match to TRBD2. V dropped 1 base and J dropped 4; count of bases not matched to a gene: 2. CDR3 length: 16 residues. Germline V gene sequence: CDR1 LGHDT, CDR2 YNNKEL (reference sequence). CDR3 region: CASSQGGTSGRETQYF. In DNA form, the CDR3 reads TGTGCCAGCAGCCAAGGCGGGACTAGCGGGAGAGAGACCCAGTACTTC.

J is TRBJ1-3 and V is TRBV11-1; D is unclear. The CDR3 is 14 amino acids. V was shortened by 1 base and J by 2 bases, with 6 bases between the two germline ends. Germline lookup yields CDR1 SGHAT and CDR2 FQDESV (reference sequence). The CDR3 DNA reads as TGTGCCAGCAGCTTAGGAGGGACTGGAAACACCATATATTTT. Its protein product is CASSLGGTGNTIYF. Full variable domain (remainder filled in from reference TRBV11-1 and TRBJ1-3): EAEVAQSPRYKITEKSQAVAFWCDPISGHATLYWYRQILGQGPELLVQFQDESVVDDSQLPKDRFSAERLKGVDSTLKIQPAELGDSAMYLCASSLGGTGNTIYFGEGSWLTVV.

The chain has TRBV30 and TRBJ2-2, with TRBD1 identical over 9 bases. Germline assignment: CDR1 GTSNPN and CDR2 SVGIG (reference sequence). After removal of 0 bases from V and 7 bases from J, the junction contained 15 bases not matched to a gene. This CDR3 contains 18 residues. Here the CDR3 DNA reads TGTGCCTGGAGTGTTGTTAGGGCGGGACAGGGTTTTTTCGGGGAGCTGTTTTTT. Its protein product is CAWSVVRAGQGFFGELFF.